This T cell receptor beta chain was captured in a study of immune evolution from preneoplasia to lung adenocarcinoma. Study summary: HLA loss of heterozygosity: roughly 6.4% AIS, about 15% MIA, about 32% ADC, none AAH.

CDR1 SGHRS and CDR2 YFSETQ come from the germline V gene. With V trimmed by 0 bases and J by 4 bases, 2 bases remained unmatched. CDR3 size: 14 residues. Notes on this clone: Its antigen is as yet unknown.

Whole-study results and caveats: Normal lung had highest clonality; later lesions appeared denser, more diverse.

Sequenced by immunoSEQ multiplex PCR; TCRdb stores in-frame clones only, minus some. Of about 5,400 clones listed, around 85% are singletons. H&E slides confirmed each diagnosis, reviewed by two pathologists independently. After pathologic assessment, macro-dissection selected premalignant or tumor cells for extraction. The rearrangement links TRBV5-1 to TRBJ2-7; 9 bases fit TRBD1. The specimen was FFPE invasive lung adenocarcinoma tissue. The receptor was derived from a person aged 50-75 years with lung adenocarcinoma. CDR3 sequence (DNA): TGCGCCAGCAGCTTGGCGGGACAGGGTTACGAGCAGTACTTC. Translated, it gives CASSLAGQGYEQYF.